The 20 T cell receptor beta chains below come from one sample, sequenced in a study of response to subunit inactivated influenza vaccine. MiXCR, run by TCRdb on the RT-PCR reads, gives a single entry per CDR3 protein. The profile shows about 480,000 distinct CDR3 sequences, roughly 9.7% of them singletons. The sample in question was PBMCs from blood, obtained around seven weeks after vaccination. These receptors all come from a man over 45 who received an inactivated influenza vaccine.

The chain links TRBV2 to TRBJ2-7, with 10 bases lining up with TRBD2. J gave up 5 bases and V 7 bases, and 11 bases lay outside the gene matches. The CDR3 length is 15 residues. Germline assignment: CDR1 SNHLY and CDR2 FYNNEI. CDR3 sequence (DNA): TGTGCCAGCAATCCCGGACTAGCGGACCTTAACGAGCAGTACTTC. Its translation: CASNPGLADLNEQYF.

A few counts support this clonotype. This chain joins TRBV5-5 and TRBJ1-1; D is possibly TRBD1 (5 bases). CDR3 length: 14 residues. V was clipped by 3 bases and J by 1 base, with 10 bases between them. Germline CDR1 is SGHKS and CDR2 is YYEKEE (reference sequence). As DNA, the CDR3 is TGTGCCAGCAGCTGGCGGGACGGGAACACTGAAGCTTTCTTT. It translates to CASSWRDGNTEAFF. Together with reference TRBV5-5 and TRBJ1-1, the CDR3 gives the full variable domain: DAGVTQSPTHLIKTRGQQVTLRCSPISGHKSVSWYQQVLGQGPQFIFQYYEKEERGRGNFPDRFSARQFPNYSSELNVNALLLGDSALYLCASSWRDGNTEAFFGQGTRLTVV.

J is TRBJ1-1 and V is TRBV20-1; D remains ambiguous. Per germline, CDR1 DFQATT and CDR2 SNEGSKA (reference sequence). The CDR3 sequence is 13 residues long. The V and J ends lost 6 bases and 2 bases respectively, with 13 bases between them. CDR3 protein: CSASRSFNTEAFF. The CDR3, as DNA: TGCAGTGCCAGCAGGAGCTTTAACACTGAAGCTTTCTTT.

The gene calls are TRBV7-2 and TRBJ1-5; no firm D call. V was shortened by 6 bases and J by 6 bases, with 15 bases between the two germline ends. This CDR3 contains 14 residues. From germline, CDR1 is SGHTA and CDR2 FQGNSA. Written as DNA, the CDR3 is TGTGCCAGCAGTTACCTGTCGGAAGTTCAGCCCCAGCATTTT. Protein: CASSYLSEVQPQHF.

This clonotype was found many times. V and J are TRBV10-3 and TRBJ2-1, with 9 positions matching TRBD1. Trimming took 2 bases from V and 8 from J; bases not matched to a gene: 4. The germline V gene has CDR1 ENHRY and CDR2 SYGVKD. The CDR3 runs to 14 residues. The CDR3 sequence is CAISEVQGAHEQFF. CDR3 bases: TGTGCCATCAGTGAGGTACAGGGGGCACATGAGCAGTTCTTC.

The chain uses TRBV20-1 and TRBJ2-1; 7 bases line up with TRBD1. The CDR3 has 20 residues. The junction had 18 bases not matched to a gene; V was cut back by 1 base and J by 0 bases. Germline lookup yields CDR1 DFQATT and CDR2 SNEGSKA (reference sequence). CDR3 sequence reads: CSARGSGGTVPGSSYNEQFF. The CDR3 nucleotides read TGCAGTGCTAGAGGATCGGGTGGGACAGTTCCGGGAAGCTCCTACAATGAGCAGTTCTTC.

This clonotype turned up a few times. This rearrangement joins TRBV28 to TRBJ1-2; D not certain. CDR3 size: 16 residues. Germline V gene data show CDR1 as MDHEN and CDR2 as SYDVKM. The V end lost 2 bases, the J end lost 0 bases, and 13 bases lay between the germline ends. CDR3 sequence reads: CASSLPLPPTNYGYTF. The DNA for the CDR3 is TGTGCCAGCAGTTTACCTCTACCTCCTACTAACTATGGCTACACCTTC.

This clonotype was seen a handful of times. The rearrangement uses TRBV7-2 and TRBJ1-5; D possibly corresponds to TRBD1 (5 bases). Germline V CDR1 and CDR2: SGHTA, FQGNSA. There are 15 residues in the CDR3. Trimming took 5 bases from V and 7 from J, leaving 18 bases between them. In DNA form, the CDR3 reads TGTGCCAGCAGCACGGGACTCCGGAGGGAGCAGCCCCAGCATTTT. It encodes CASSTGLRREQPQHF. Full variable domain (missing parts from reference TRBV7-2 and TRBJ1-5): GAGVSQSPSNKVTEKGKDVELRCDPISGHTALYWYRQSLGQGLEFLIYFQGNSAPDKSGLPSDRFSAERTGGSVSTLTIQRTQQEDSAVYLCASSTGLRREQPQHFGDGTRLSIL.

The V call is TRBV4-1, the J call TRBJ2-7; tentatively, D is TRBD1 (6 bases). V was trimmed by 4 bases and J by 3 bases, leaving 10 bases between them. The CDR3 runs to 13 residues. Germline V gene lookup returns CDR1 MGHRA and CDR2 YSYEKL. The chain's CDR3 is CASSREQGYEQYF. Here the CDR3 DNA reads TGCGCCAGCAGCCGAGAACAGGGCTACGAGCAGTACTTC.

This clonotype was found a few times. CDR3 DNA sequence: TGCGCCAGCAGCTCCCGGAAAAACACCGGGGAGCTGTTTTTT. This sequence encodes CASSSRKNTGELFF. The chain joins TRBV5-1 to TRBJ2-2; unclear D gene. CDR1 is SGHRS, CDR2 YFSETQ, per germline. With 3 bases removed from V and 2 bases from J, the gap between germline ends came to 8 bases. CDR3 length: 14 residues.

This clonotype occurred a few times. The genes are TRBV11-2 and TRBJ2-1, with D maybe TRBD2 (5 bases). The germline V gene has CDR1 SGHAT and CDR2 FQNNGV. The CDR3 totals 16 residues. V shed 1 base and J shed 9 bases, with 19 bases lying between them. In DNA form, the CDR3 reads TGTGCCAGCAGCTTAGTTTTAAGGCTAGGAGGCAGTGAGCAGTTCTTC. This gives the protein CASSLVLRLGGSEQFF. The complete variable domain, with remaining parts taken from reference TRBV11-2 and TRBJ2-1, reads EAGVAQSPRYKIIEKRQSVAFWCNPISGHATLYWYQQILGQGPKLLIQFQNNGVVDDSQLPKDRFSAERLKGVDSTLKIQPAKLEDSAVYLCASSLVLRLGGSEQFFGPGTRLTVL.

This clonotype was detected a few times. This chain links TRBV20-1 with TRBJ1-4; D is undetermined. V was trimmed by 7 bases and J by 1 base, leaving 7 bases between them. From germline, CDR1 is DFQATT and CDR2 SNEGSKA (reference sequence). The CDR3 loop spans 12 amino acids. Written as DNA, the CDR3 is TGCAGTGGGGTGGGAACTAATGAAAAACTGTTTTTT. Translating it yields CSGVGTNEKLFF.

This chain connects TRBV4-2 to TRBJ2-7; D not certain. The CDR3 is 13 residues long. V lost 0 bases to trimming and J lost 6 bases, with 9 bases between them. Per the germline V gene, CDR1 is LGHNA and CDR2 is YNFKEQ. Here the CDR3 DNA reads TGTGCCAGCAGCCAAGAACTGCACCGCGAGCAGTACTTC. Its protein is CASSQELHREQYF.

This clonotype was detected a few times. This rearrangement joins TRBV3-1 to TRBJ1-3; D may be TRBD1 (6 bases). V shed 1 base and J shed 1 base, with 11 bases lying between them. The CDR3 spans 16 residues. The germline V gene encodes CDR1 LGHDT and CDR2 YNNKEL (reference sequence). CDR3 in amino acids: CASSQVPGASGNTIYF. CDR3 nucleotides: TGTGCCAGCAGCCAAGTTCCAGGGGCATCTGGAAACACCATATATTTT.

The CDR3 nucleotides read TGTGCCAGCAGTCGAGGGACGTCGTCCTACGAGCAGTACTTC. Translation gives CASSRGTSSYEQYF. V gene TRBV12-3 or TRBV12-4 combines with J gene TRBJ2-7, with D possibly being TRBD1 or TRBD2 (5 bases each). V was pared by 5 bases and J by 1 base, with 12 bases between. This CDR3 has 14 amino acids.

A word on this clonotype: A much larger clone sits a single nucleotide away, making a read error possible. The chain combines TRBV12-3 or TRBV12-4 with TRBJ2-5; D unclear. The CDR3 contains 13 residues. CDR3 DNA sequence: TGTGCCGGCAGTTTAGCCGGAGCAGAGACCCAGTACTTC. This codes for CAGSLAGAETQYF.

This chain joins TRBV27 and TRBJ2-7; D is possibly TRBD1 (6 bases). Germline assignment: CDR1 MNHEY and CDR2 SMNVEV (reference sequence). The CDR3 spans 15 residues. Between the trimmed V and J ends, which lost 6 bases and 2 bases, there was a span of 17 bases. CDR3 sequence (DNA): TGTGCCAGCAGCATTAACCGGGACACCGCCTACGAGCAGTACTTC. The encoded protein is CASSINRDTAYEQYF.

This clonotype was recorded at least ten times. CDR3 sequence (DNA): TGCGCCAGCAGCTTGGGACAGGAAACCTACGAGCAGTACTTC. This sequence encodes CASSLGQETYEQYF. The chain uses TRBV5-1 and TRBJ2-7; perhaps TRBD1 as D (6 bases). The CDR3 contains 14 residues. Germline CDR1 and CDR2: SGHRS and YFSETQ. V was pared by 0 bases and J by 2 bases, with 9 bases between. The entire variable domain, with the rest obtained from reference TRBV5-1 and TRBJ2-7, is as follows: KAGVTQTPRYLIKTRGQQVTLSCSPISGHRSVSWYQQTPGQGLQFLFEYFSETQRNKGNFPGRFSGRQFSNSRSEMNVSTLELGDSALYLCASSLGQETYEQYFGPGTRLTVT.

In this sample, this clonotype turned up a few times. The rearrangement links TRBV4-2 to TRBJ1-6; D uncertain. The CDR3 extends over 13 amino acids. V lost 0 bases and J lost 9, with 6 bases in between. Germline V gene lookup returns CDR1 LGHNA and CDR2 YNFKEQ. The CDR3 nucleotides are TGTGCCAGCAGCCAAGAGCTCGGTTCACCCCTCCACTTT. Translated, it gives CASSQELGSPLHF.

The table lists this clonotype with a few counts. The chain links TRBV6-1 to TRBJ2-7, with a tentative D call TRBD1 (6 bases). V shed 3 bases and J shed 5 bases, with 8 bases lying between them. This CDR3 has 12 amino acids. Germline values: CDR1 MNHNS, CDR2 SASEGT. The chain's CDR3 is CASSEAGDEQYF. The DNA for the CDR3 is TGTGCCAGCAGTGAGGCAGGGGACGAGCAGTACTTC.